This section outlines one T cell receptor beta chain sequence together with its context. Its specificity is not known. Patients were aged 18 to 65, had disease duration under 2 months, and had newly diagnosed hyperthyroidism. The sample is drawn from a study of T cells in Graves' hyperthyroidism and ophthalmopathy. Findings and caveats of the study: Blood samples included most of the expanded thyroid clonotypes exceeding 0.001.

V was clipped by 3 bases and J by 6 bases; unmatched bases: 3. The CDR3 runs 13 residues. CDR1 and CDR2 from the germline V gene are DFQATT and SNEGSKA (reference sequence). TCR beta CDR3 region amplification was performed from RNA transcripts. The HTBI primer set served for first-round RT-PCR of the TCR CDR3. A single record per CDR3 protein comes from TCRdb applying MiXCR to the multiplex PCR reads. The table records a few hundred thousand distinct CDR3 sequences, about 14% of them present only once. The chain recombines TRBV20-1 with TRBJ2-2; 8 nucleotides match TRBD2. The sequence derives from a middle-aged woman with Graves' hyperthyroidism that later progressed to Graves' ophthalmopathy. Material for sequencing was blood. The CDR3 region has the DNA TGCAGTGCTAGGGTGCGGGAGGCCGGGGAGCTGTTTTTT. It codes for CSARVREAGELFF.